This TCR beta chain came from a study of beta chain features in type 1 diabetes. Looking at the study overall: Healthy donors, compared against patients, showed similar age, gender and cell yields.

V dropped 0 bases and J dropped 1 base, with 15 bases sitting between them. Germline assignment: CDR1 MGHDK and CDR2 SYGVNS. The CDR3 consists of 17 residues. As to this clone: Its antigen is not known.

Reverse transcription of all isolated RNA meant that expressed TCRB transcripts were sequenced. Assay used: immunoSEQ multiplex PCR; TCRdb lists only in-frame clones, some missing. In the table there are around 430,000 clones, 30% of which are singletons. Overall study results and limits: Researchers caution that PCR might favor shorter templates, equally among patients and controls. Moderate yet significant TCRB CDR3 shortening was seen in Type 1 diabetes patients in all four CD4+ subsets. Overrepresentation of cells with high TCR expression could result from cDNA sequencing.

The rearrangement joins TRBV25-1 to TRBJ2-5; maybe TRBD2 (5 bases). The specimen sequenced was naive CD4+ T cells from blood. The clonotype comes from a young man in good health. The CDR3 DNA is TGTGCCAGCAGTGAATATCGGGGTGGGCGGCTCCAAGAGACCCAGTACTTC. Encoded protein: CASSEYRGGRLQETQYF. Full variable domain (rest looked up from reference TRBV25-1 and TRBJ2-5): EADIYQTPRYLVIGTGKKITLECSQTMGHDKMYWYQQDPGMELHLIHYSYGVNSTEKGDLSSESTVSRIRTEHFPLTLESARPSHTSQYLCASSEYRGGRLQETQYFGPGTRLLVL.